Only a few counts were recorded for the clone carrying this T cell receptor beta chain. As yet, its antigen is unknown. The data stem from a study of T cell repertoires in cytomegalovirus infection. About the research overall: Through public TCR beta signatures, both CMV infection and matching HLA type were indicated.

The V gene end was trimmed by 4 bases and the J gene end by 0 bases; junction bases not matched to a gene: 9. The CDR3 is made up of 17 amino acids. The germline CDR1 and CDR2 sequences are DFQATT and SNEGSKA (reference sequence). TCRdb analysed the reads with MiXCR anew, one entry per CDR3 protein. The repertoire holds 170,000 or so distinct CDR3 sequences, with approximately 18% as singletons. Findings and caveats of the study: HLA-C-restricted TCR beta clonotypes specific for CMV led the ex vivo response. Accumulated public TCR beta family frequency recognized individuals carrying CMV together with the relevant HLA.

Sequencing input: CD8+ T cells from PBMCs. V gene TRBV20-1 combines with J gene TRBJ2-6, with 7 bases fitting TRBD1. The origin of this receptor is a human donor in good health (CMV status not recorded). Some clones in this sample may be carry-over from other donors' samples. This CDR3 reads CSAIKSDRDSGANVLTF. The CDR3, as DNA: TGCAGTGCTATAAAATCCGACAGGGACTCTGGGGCCAACGTCCTGACTTTC.